This T cell receptor (beta chain) originates from a study of T cells in Graves' hyperthyroidism and ophthalmopathy. A word on this clonotype: Its specificity is unknown.

Amplification of TCR beta CDR3 regions used RNA as the template. A set of HTBI primers served as the primers for a first-round RT-PCR of the TCR CDR3. TCRdb fed the multiplex PCR reads into MiXCR, producing one record per CDR3 protein. This sample has approximately 700,000 distinct CDR3 sequences, with 45% found just once. Germline CDR1 reads WNHNN; CDR2 reads SYGVQD (reference sequence). The CDR3 has 14 amino acids. V was pared by 4 bases and J by 7 bases, with 7 bases of the junction left unmatched. Overall study results and limits: Blood also showed most of the thyroid clonotypes that were expanded above 0.001. Ophthalmopathy was identified by the model a median around 6.9 months ahead of onset.

It was uncontrolled infection, other autoimmune disease, pregnancy or lactation that excluded patients. In making diagnoses, clinical symptoms, serum thyroxine and TRAb, thyroid ultrasound and orbital computed tomography were all used. The rearrangement links TRBV10-1 to TRBJ2-7; 10 nucleotides agree with TRBD1. The receptor was derived from an adult man with Graves' disease, either hyperthyroidism or ophthalmopathy (not recorded which). Sequenced sample: peripheral blood or thyroid tissue (not recorded which). CDR3 loop: CASSGQGATGEQYF. CDR3 coding DNA: TGCGCCAGCAGTGGACAGGGGGCCACCGGGGAGCAGTACTTC.